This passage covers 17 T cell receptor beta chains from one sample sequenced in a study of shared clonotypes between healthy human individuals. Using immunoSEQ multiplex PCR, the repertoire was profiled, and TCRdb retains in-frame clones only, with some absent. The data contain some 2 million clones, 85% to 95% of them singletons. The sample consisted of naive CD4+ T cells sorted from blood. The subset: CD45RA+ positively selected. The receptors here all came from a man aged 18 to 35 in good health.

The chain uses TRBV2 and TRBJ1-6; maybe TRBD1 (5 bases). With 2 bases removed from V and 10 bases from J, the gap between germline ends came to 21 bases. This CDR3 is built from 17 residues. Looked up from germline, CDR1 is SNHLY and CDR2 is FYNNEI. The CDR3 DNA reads TGTGCCAGCAGTGAATCGGCAGGGCCGGGTTTTAGCTCACCCCTCCACTTT. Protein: CASSESAGPGFSSPLHF.

DNA for the CDR3: TGTGCCAGCGGGGGACAGGCCATCTACAATGAGCAGTTCTTC. Translation gives CASGGQAIYNEQFF. The chain carries TRBV5-5 and TRBJ2-1; the match to TRBD1 covers 8 bases. V lost 7 bases, J lost 3 bases, and 6 bases stayed unmatched. Germline values: CDR1 SGHKS, CDR2 YYEKEE (reference sequence). The CDR3 loop spans 14 amino acids.

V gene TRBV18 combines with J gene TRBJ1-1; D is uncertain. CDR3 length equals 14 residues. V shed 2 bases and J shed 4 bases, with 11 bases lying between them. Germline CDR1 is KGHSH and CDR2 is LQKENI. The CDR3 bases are TGTGCCAGCTCACCAATTGCTGGGTTCACTGAAGCTTTCTTT. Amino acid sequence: CASSPIAGFTEAFF. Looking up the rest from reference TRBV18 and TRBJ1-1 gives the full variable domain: NAGVMQNPRHLVRRRGQEARLRCSPMKGHSHVYWYRQLPEEGLKFMVYLQKENIIDESGMPKERFSAEFPKEGPSILRIQQVVRGDSAAYFCASSPIAGFTEAFFGQGTRLTVV.

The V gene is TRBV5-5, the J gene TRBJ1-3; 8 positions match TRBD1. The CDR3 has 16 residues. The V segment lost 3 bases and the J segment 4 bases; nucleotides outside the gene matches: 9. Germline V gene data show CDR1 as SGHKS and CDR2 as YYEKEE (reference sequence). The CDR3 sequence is CASSSSDRVAGNTIYF. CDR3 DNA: TGTGCCAGCAGCTCATCGGACAGGGTAGCAGGAAACACCATATATTTT. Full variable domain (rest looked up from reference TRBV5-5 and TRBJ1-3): DAGVTQSPTHLIKTRGQQVTLRCSPISGHKSVSWYQQVLGQGPQFIFQYYEKEERGRGNFPDRFSARQFPNYSSELNVNALLLGDSALYLCASSSSDRVAGNTIYFGEGSWLTVV.

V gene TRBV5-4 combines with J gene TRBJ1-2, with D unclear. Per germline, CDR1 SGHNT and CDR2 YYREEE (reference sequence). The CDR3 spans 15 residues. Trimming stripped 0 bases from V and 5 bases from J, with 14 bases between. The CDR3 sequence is CASSLATEAGYGYTF. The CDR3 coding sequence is TGTGCCAGCAGCTTGGCCACGGAGGCCGGTTATGGCTACACCTTC. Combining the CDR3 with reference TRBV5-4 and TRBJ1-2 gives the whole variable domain ETGVTQSPTHLIKTRGQQVTLRCSSQSGHNTVSWYQQALGQGPQFIFQYYREEENGRGNFPPRFSGLQFPNYSSELNVNALELDDSALYLCASSLATEAGYGYTFGSGTRLTVV.

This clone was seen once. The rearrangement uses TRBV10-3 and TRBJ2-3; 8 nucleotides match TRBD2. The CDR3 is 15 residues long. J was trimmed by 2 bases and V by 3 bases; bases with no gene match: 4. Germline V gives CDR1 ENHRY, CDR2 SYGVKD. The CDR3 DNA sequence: TGTGCCATCAGTGAACGAGCGGGAGACACAGATACGCAGTATTTT. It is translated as CAISERAGDTDTQYF.

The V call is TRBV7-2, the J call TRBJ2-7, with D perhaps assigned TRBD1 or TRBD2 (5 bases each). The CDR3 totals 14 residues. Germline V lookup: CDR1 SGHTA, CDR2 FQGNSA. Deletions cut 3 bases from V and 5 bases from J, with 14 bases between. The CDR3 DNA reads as TGTGCCAGCAGCTTTAGCAGGGACGATAACGAGCAGTACTTC. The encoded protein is CASSFSRDDNEQYF.

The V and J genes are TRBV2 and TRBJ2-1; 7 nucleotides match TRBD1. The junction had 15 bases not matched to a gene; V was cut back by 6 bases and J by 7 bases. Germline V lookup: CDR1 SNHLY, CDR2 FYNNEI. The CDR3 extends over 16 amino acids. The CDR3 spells CASRPRSQGDKNEQFF. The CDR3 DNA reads TGTGCCAGCAGGCCCCGTAGTCAGGGGGATAAAAATGAGCAGTTCTTC. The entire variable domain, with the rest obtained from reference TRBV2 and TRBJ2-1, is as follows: EPEVTQTPSHQVTQMGQEVILRCVPISNHLYFYWYRQILGQKVEFLVSFYNNEISEKSEIFDDQFSVERPDGSNFTLKIRSTKLEDSAMYFCASRPRSQGDKNEQFFGPGTRLTVL.

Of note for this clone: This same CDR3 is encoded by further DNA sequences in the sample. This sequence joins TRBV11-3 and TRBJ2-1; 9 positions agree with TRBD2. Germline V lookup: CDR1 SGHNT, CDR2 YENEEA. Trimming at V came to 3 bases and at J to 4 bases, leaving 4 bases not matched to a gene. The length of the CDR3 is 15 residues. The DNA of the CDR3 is TGTGCCAGCAGCTTGGGTCTAGCGGGATACAATGAGCAGTTCTTC. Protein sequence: CASSLGLAGYNEQFF.

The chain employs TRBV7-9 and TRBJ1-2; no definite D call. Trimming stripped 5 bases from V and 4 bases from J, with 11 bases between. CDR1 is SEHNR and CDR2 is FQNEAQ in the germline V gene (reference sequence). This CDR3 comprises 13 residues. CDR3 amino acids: CASSAEPRYGYTF. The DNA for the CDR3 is TGTGCCAGCAGCGCTGAACCGCGCTATGGCTACACCTTC.

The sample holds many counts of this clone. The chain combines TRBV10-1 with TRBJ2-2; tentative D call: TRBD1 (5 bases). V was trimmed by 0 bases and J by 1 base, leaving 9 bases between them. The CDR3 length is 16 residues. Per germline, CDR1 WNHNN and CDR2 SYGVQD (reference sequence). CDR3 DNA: TGCGCCAGCAGTGAGTCCGTGGACAAGAACACCGGGGAGCTGTTTTTT. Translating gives CASSESVDKNTGELFF.

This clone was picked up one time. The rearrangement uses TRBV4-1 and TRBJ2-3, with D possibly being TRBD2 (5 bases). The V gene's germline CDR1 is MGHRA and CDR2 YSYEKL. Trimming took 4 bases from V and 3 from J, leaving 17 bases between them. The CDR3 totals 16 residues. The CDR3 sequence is CASSPGLPPGTDTQYF. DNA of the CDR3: TGCGCCAGCAGCCCCGGGCTCCCCCCGGGAACAGATACGCAGTATTTT.

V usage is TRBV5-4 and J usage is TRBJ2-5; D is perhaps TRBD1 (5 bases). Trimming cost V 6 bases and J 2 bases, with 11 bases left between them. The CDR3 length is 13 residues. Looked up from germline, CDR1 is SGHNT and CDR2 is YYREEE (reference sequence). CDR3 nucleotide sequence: TGTGCCAGCACTATGGGGCAGCAAGAGACCCAGTACTTC. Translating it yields CASTMGQQETQYF.

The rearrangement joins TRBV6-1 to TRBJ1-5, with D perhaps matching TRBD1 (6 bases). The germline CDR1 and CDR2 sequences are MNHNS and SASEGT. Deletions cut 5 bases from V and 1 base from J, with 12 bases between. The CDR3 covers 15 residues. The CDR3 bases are TGTGCCAGCAGTAAGCAAGACAGGAGCAATCAGCCCCAGCATTTT. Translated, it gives CASSKQDRSNQPQHF.

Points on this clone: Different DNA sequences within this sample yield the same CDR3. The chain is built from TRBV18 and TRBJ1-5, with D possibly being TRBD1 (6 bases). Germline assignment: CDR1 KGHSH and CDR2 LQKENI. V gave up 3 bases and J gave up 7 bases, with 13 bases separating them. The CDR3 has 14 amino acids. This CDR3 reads CASSPPGGGQPQHF. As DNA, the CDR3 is TGTGCCAGCTCACCCCCGGGGGGCGGCCAGCCCCAGCATTTT.

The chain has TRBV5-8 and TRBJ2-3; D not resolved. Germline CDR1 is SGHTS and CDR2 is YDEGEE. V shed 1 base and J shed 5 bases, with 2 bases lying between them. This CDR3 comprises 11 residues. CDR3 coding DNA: TGTGCCAGCAGCTTGCGAGATACGCAGTATTTT. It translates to CASSLRDTQYF.

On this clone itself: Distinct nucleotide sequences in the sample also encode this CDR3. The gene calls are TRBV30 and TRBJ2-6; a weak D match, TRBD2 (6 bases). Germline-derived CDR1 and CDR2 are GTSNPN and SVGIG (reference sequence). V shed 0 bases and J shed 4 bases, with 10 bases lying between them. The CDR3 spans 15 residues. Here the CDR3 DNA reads TGTGCCTGGAGTGTCGGGGGATCAGGGGCCAACGTCCTGACTTTC. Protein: CAWSVGGSGANVLTF.